This TCR beta chain was captured in a study of cytomegalovirus exposure and HLA in healthy donors. V lost 6 bases to trimming and J lost 1 base; unmatched junction nucleotides: 6. The CDR3 extends over 15 amino acids. CDR1 and CDR2 from the germline V gene are KGHSH and LQKENI. Some clones are missing from TCRdb's copy, which holds only in-frame ones; the method was immunoSEQ multiplex PCR. The profile shows 82,000 or so clones, 85% to 95% of them singletons. The receptor was derived from a woman aged 18-29 years in good health and CMV-seronegative. This chain connects TRBV18 to TRBJ2-7, with 10 nucleotides matching TRBD1. The sequencing sample was made of PBMCs. In DNA form, the CDR3 reads TGTGCCAGCTCCCGGGGACAGGGGAGGTCCTACGAGCAGTACTTC. Encoded protein: CASSRGQGRSYEQYF.